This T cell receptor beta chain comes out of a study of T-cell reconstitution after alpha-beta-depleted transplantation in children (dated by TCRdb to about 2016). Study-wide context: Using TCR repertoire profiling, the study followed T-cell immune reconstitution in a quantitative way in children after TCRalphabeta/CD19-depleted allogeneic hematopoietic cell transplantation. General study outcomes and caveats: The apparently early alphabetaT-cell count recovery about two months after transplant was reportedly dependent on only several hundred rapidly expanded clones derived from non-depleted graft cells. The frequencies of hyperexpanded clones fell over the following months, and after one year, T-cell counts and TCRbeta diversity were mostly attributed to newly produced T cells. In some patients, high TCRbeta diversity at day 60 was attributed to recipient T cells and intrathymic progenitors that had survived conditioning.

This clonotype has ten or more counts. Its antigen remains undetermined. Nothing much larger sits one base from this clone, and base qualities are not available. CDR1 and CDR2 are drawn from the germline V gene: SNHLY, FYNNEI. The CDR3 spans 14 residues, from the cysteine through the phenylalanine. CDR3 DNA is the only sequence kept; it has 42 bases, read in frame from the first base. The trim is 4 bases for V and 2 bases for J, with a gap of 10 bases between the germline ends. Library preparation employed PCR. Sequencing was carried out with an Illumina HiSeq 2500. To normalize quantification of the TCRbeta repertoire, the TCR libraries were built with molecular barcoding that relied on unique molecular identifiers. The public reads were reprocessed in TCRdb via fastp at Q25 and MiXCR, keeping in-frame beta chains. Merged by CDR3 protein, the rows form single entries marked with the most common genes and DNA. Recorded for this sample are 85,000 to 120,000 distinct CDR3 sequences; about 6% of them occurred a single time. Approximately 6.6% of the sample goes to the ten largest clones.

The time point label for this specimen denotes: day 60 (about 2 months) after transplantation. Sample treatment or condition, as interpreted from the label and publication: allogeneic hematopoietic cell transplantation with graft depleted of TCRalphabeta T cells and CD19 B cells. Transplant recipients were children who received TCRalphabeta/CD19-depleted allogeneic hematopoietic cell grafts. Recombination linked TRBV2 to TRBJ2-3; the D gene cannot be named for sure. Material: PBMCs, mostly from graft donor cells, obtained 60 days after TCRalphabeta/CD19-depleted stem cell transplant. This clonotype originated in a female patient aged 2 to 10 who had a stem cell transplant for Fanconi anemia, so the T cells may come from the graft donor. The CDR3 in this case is CASSVRRLTDTQYF. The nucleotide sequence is TGTGCCAGCAGTGTGCGCCGGCTCACAGATACGCAGTATTTT. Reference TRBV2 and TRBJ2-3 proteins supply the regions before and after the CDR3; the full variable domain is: EPEVTQTPSHQVTQMGQEVILRCVPISNHLYFYWYRQILGQKVEFLVSFYNNEISEKSEIFDDQFSVERPDGSNFTLKIRSTKLEDSAMYFCASSVRRLTDTQYFGPGTRLTVL.